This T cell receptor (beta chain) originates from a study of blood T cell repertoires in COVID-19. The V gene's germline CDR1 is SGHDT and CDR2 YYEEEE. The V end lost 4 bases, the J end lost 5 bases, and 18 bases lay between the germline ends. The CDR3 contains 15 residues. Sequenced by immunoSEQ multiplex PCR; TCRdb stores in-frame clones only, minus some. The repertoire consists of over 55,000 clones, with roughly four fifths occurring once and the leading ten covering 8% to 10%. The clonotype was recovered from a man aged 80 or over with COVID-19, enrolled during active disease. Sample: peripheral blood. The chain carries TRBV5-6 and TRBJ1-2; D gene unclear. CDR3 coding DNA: TGTGCCAGCAGCGCCGGGTACACAACCTCTTATGGCTACACCTTC. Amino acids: CASSAGYTTSYGYTF.